These 17 T cell receptor beta chains originate from one sample sequenced in a study of shared clonotypes between healthy human individuals. Generated by immunoSEQ multiplex PCR, the TCRdb table keeps only in-frame clones and is missing some. Of 1.6 million or so clones in the sample, around 95% are singletons; the top ten hold over 1%. The sample taken for sequencing was naive CD4+ T cells sorted from blood. Subset: CD45RA+ positively selected. These receptors all come from a man younger than 45 in good health.

Points on this clone: In the same sample, other DNA sequences code for this CDR3. The rearrangement uses TRBV5-1 and TRBJ2-7; D gene uncertain. CDR1 SGHRS and CDR2 YFSETQ come from the germline V gene. The CDR3 runs 12 residues. Between the trimmed V and J ends, which lost 0 bases and 6 bases, there was a span of 7 bases. The DNA for the CDR3 is TGCGCCAGCAGCTTGGAAGGATTCGAGCAGTACTTC. Its protein product is CASSLEGFEQYF.

V is TRBV9 and J is TRBJ2-5; the match to TRBD2 covers 12 bases. The CDR3 has 16 amino acids. CDR1 and CDR2 (germline): SGDLS, YYNGEE. Trimming at V came to 4 bases and at J to 5 bases, leaving 9 bases not matched to a gene. The CDR3 loop is CASSSRTSGEQETQYF. The CDR3 DNA reads as TGTGCCAGCAGCTCAAGGACTAGCGGGGAGCAGGAGACCCAGTACTTC.

This clone was recorded only once. V usage is TRBV2 and J usage is TRBJ1-1, with a weak D call TRBD1 (5 bases). The ends were cut back, 6 bases at V and 1 base at J, with 12 bases in the middle. Germline CDR1 SNHLY, CDR2 FYNNEI. This CDR3 has 14 residues. As DNA, the CDR3 is TGTGCCAGCAGGACCGGGACGAGGAACACTGAAGCTTTCTTT. Protein sequence: CASRTGTRNTEAFF.

The CDR3 spells CASSYDLFTEAFF. CDR3 DNA: TGTGCCAGCAGTTACGACCTCTTTACTGAAGCTTTCTTT. This rearrangement joins TRBV6-5 to TRBJ1-1; D is ambiguous. The CDR3 runs 13 residues. Germline CDR1 is MNHEY and CDR2 is SVGAGI. The ends were cut back, 2 bases at V and 5 bases at J, with 9 bases in the middle.

Regarding this clone: Additional DNA sequences in this sample encode the identical CDR3. The chain is built from TRBV5-1 and TRBJ2-5; D remains ambiguous. CDR1 and CDR2 from the germline V gene are SGHRS and YFSETQ. V was trimmed by 1 base and J by 5 bases, leaving 9 bases between them. The CDR3 runs 13 residues. CDR3 sequence (DNA): TGCGCCAGCAGCTTGAGTGGCCTGGAGACCCAGTACTTC. Translating gives CASSLSGLETQYF.

The chain carries TRBV11-1 and TRBJ2-5, with TRBD1 matching 7 bases. From germline, CDR1 is SGHAT and CDR2 FQDESV (reference sequence). This CDR3 has 15 residues. After removal of 1 base from V and 5 bases from J, the junction contained 7 bases not matched to a gene. The CDR3 here is CASSLVRGLWETQYF. The CDR3 DNA is TGTGCCAGCAGCTTAGTGAGGGGGCTATGGGAGACCCAGTACTTC. Together with reference TRBV11-1 and TRBJ2-5, the CDR3 gives the full variable domain: EAEVAQSPRYKITEKSQAVAFWCDPISGHATLYWYRQILGQGPELLVQFQDESVVDDSQLPKDRFSAERLKGVDSTLKIQPAELGDSAMYLCASSLVRGLWETQYFGPGTRLLVL.

This clone appeared a few times. This chain connects TRBV19 to TRBJ2-3; tentatively, D is TRBD2 (6 bases). The germline CDR1 and CDR2 sequences are LNHDA and SQIVND (reference sequence). V shed 6 bases and J shed 2 bases, with 15 bases lying between them. CDR3 length equals 15 residues. Written as DNA, the CDR3 is TGTGCCAGTAGGACCAGCGGGCCCTACACAGATACGCAGTATTTT. It encodes CASRTSGPYTDTQYF.

V usage is TRBV6-4 and J usage is TRBJ1-1; D gene ambiguous. CDR1 and CDR2 (germline): MRHNA, SNTAGT. The germline V and J ends were trimmed by 5 bases and 0 bases, with 7 bases remaining between them. CDR3 length: 13 residues. The CDR3 loop reads CASSSEMNTEAFF. CDR3 nucleotide sequence: TGTGCCAGCAGTTCAGAAATGAACACTGAAGCTTTCTTT.

The rearrangement links TRBV4-1 to TRBJ2-1, with 8 bases identical to TRBD2. Germline V CDR1 and CDR2: MGHRA, YSYEKL. The J segment lost 0 bases and the V segment lost 1 base, leaving 8 bases of the junction unmatched. CDR3 length: 18 residues. CDR3 coding DNA: TGCGCCAGCAGCCAAGCCGGGAGGGGTTTCAGCTCCTACAATGAGCAGTTCTTC. This encodes CASSQAGRGFSSYNEQFF.

The chain recombines TRBV28 with TRBJ2-7; D is perhaps TRBD1 (6 bases). The V end lost 6 bases, the J end lost 7 bases, and 13 bases lay between the germline ends. Germline V gene data show CDR1 as MDHEN and CDR2 as SYDVKM. The CDR3 is 12 amino acids. The CDR3 reads CASSQRDTEQYF. CDR3 coding DNA: TGTGCCAGCAGCCAAAGGGACACTGAGCAGTACTTC. Using reference TRBV28 and TRBJ2-7 for the parts outside the CDR3, the full variable domain is DVKVTQSSRYLVKRTGEKVFLECVQDMDHENMFWYRQDPGLGLRLIYFSYDVKMKEKGDIPEGYSVSREKKERFSLILESASTNQTSMYLCASSQRDTEQYFGPGTRLTVT.

CDR3 nucleotides: TGTGCCAGTAGTCCCCCTTGGGGTCTCACAGATACGCAGTATTTT. This gives the protein CASSPPWGLTDTQYF. The gene calls are TRBV19 and TRBJ2-3; D gene unclear. From germline, CDR1 is LNHDA and CDR2 SQIVND (reference sequence). V was cut by 5 bases and J by 2 bases, with 14 bases left in between. This CDR3 spans 15 amino acids.

The CDR3 loop reads CAWSGTSAQETQYF. The CDR3 coding sequence is TGTGCCTGGAGTGGAACTAGCGCCCAAGAGACCCAGTACTTC. V and J are TRBV30 and TRBJ2-5; 7 bases align to TRBD2. V trimming: 1 base; J trimming: 1 base; junction bases outside the gene matches: 3. This CDR3 spans 14 amino acids. In germline, CDR1 is GTSNPN, CDR2 SVGIG (reference sequence).

The rearrangement uses TRBV7-3 and TRBJ2-3, with 11 bases lining up with TRBD2. CDR3 length equals 17 residues. Looked up from germline, CDR1 is SGHTA and CDR2 is FQGTGA. V shed 0 bases, J shed 2 bases, and the junction held 4 bases outside the gene matches. This CDR3 reads CASSLTPLAGDTDTQYF. For the CDR3, the DNA is TGTGCCAGCAGCTTAACCCCACTAGCGGGAGACACAGATACGCAGTATTTT.

The rearrangement uses TRBV19 and TRBJ2-5; 7 nucleotides align to TRBD1. Germline V lookup: CDR1 LNHDA, CDR2 SQIVND (reference sequence). The trim removed 8 bases at V and 0 bases at J, leaving 6 bases unmatched. The CDR3 length is 14 residues. CDR3 residues: CASSKGAYQETQYF. The CDR3 coding sequence is TGTGCCAGTTCCAAGGGGGCGTACCAAGAGACCCAGTACTTC.

The chain couples TRBV2 to TRBJ2-2; 10 nucleotides match TRBD2. In germline, CDR1 is SNHLY, CDR2 FYNNEI. J lost 5 bases, V lost 2 bases, and 11 bases had no gene match. The CDR3 is made up of 18 amino acids. As DNA, the CDR3 is TGTGCCAGCAGTGAAAGGTCTAGCGGGAGTTTGGTAACCGGGGAGCTGTTTTTT. Translation gives CASSERSSGSLVTGELFF.

The V gene is TRBV28, the J gene TRBJ2-3; TRBD2 agrees at 8 bases. The V and J ends lost 6 bases and 1 base, in that order; junction bases with no gene match: 3. There are 14 residues in the CDR3. Germline CDR1 is MDHEN and CDR2 is SYDVKM. CDR3 protein: CASSTAGGTDTQYF. The CDR3 DNA is TGTGCCAGCAGCACAGCGGGAGGCACAGATACGCAGTATTTT.

The chain uses TRBV10-3 and TRBJ2-3; 14 positions match TRBD2. From germline, CDR1 is ENHRY and CDR2 SYGVKD. Trimming at V came to 0 bases and at J to 1 base, leaving 6 bases not matched to a gene. This CDR3 has 19 residues. This CDR3 reads CAISESRRGLAGGTDTQYF. The DNA for the CDR3 is TGTGCCATCAGTGAGTCGAGGAGGGGACTAGCGGGAGGCACAGATACGCAGTATTTT.